This T cell receptor beta chain was sequenced in a study of cytomegalovirus exposure and HLA in healthy donors. The CDR3 contains 16 residues. Germline trimming cut 0 bases from V and 2 bases from J; bases unmatched to any gene: 0. Germline CDR1 and CDR2: MNHEY and SVGAGI. Study-level points and caveats: Sequencing had likely introduced a cluster of highly shared sequence variants as an artifact.

As concerns this clone: Its antigen is undetermined.

PCR amplification relied on 60 Vbeta primers (plus 13 Jbeta primers). Sequenced by immunoSEQ multiplex PCR; TCRdb stores in-frame clones only, minus some. In the table there are around 120,000 clones, about 85% of which are singletons. This chain joins TRBV6-5 and TRBJ2-5, with 13 bases that match TRBD2. The TCR originated in a boy between 10 and 17 years old in good health and CMV-seronegative. Material for sequencing was PBMCs. CDR3 region: CASSYSTSGRQETQYF. CDR3 nucleotides: TGTGCCAGCAGTTACTCGACTAGCGGGAGGCAAGAGACCCAGTACTTC.